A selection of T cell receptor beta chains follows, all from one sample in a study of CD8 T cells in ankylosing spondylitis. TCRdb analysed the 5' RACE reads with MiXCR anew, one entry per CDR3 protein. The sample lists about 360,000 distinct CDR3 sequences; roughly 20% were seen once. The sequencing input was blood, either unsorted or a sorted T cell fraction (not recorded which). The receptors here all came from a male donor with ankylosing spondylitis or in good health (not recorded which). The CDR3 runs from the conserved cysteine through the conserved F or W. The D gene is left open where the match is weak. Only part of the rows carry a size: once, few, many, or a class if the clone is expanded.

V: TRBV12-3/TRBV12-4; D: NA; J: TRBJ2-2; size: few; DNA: TGTGCCAGCAGTCCTAATCCCCCCCCCGGCACCGGGGAGCTGTTTTTT; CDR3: CASSPNPPPGTGELFF
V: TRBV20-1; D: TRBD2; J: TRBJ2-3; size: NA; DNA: TGCAGTGCTAAGGGGCTAGCGGGGGTGACTAGCACAGATACGCAGTATTTT; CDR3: CSAKGLAGVTSTDTQYF
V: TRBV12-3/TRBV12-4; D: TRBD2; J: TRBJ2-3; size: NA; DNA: TGTGCCAGCAGTTTTCTACTAGCGGGGGTTAGCACAGATACGCAGTATTTT; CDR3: CASSFLLAGVSTDTQYF
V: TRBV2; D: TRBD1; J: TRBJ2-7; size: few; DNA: TGTGCCAGCAGCCCAAGGACAGGGAAATACGAGCAGTACTTC; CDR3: CASSPRTGKYEQYF
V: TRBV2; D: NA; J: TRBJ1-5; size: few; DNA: TGTGCCAGCAGTGACGATGGAAGCAATCAGCCCCAGCATTTT; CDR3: CASSDDGSNQPQHF
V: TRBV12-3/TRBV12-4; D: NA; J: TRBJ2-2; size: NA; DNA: TGTGCCAGCAGTGAACCTGGGCAGCCGAACACCGGGGAGCTGTTTTTT; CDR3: CASSEPGQPNTGELFF
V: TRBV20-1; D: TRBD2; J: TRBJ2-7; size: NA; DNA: TGCAGTGCTAGAGGTAGCGGGGGGCATCCCTACGAGCAGTACTTC; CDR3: CSARGSGGHPYEQYF
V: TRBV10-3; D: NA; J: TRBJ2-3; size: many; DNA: TGTGCCATCAGTGAGTCGAGGCTCAGAACAGATACGCAGTATTTT; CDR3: CAISESRLRTDTQYF
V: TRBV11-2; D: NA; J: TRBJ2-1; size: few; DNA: TGTGCCAGCAGCTCTCCGGGCCTGAGCTCCTACAATGAGCAGTTCTTC; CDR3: CASSSPGLSSYNEQFF
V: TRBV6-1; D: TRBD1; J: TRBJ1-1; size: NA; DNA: TGTGCCAGCAGTCTAGACGGACAGGGCACTGAAGCTTTCTTT; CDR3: CASSLDGQGTEAFF
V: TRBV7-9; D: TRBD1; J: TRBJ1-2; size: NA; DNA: TGTGCCAGCAGATTACAGGGGCACTATGGCTACACCTTC; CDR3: CASRLQGHYGYTF
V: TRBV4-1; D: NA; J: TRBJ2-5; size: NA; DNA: TGCGCCAGCAGCCAAGTTGGCGCGGGAGAGACCCAGTACTTC; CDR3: CASSQVGAGETQYF
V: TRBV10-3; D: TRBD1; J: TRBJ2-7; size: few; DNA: TGTGCCATCAGTGCCGAGGGGACAGCTATCTACGAGCAGTACTTC; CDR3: CAISAEGTAIYEQYF
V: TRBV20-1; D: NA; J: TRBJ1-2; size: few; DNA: TGCAGTGCTCCGGGGGGTTCGACGTCCTTACTAAACTATGGCTACACCTTC; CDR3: CSAPGGSTSLLNYGYTF
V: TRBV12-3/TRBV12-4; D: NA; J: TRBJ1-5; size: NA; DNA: TGTGCCAGCAGTCCCTGGCACAGCGCAAATCAGCCCCAGCATTTT; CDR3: CASSPWHSANQPQHF
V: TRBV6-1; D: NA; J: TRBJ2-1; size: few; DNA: TGTGCCAGCAGTCTTTTAACTGGCAATGAGCAGTTCTTC; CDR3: CASSLLTGNEQFF
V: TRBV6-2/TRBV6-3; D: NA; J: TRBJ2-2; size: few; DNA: TGTGCCAGCAGTTACGTGTGGTATCGGGAGCTGTTTTTT; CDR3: CASSYVWYRELFF
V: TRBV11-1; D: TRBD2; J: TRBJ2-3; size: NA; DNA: TGTGCCATCACACGAAAGACGGGACTAGCGGGGGGAACTAGCACAGATACGCAGTATTTT; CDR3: CAITRKTGLAGGTSTDTQYF
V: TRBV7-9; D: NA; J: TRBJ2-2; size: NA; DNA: TGTGCCAGCAGCTCATTCACCGGGGAGCTGTTTTTT; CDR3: CASSSFTGELFF
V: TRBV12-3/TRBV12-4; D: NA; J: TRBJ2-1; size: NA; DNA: TGTGCCAGCAGTTCAGGGACATTCTCCTACAATGAGCAGTTCTTC; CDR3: CASSSGTFSYNEQFF
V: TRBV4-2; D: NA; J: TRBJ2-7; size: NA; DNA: TGTGCCAGCAGCCCCAGGACAGAGGGTGCCTACGAGCAGTACTTC; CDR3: CASSPRTEGAYEQYF
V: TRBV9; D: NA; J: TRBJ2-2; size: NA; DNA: TGTGCCAGCAGCGTCTCTGGACAACCCACCGGGGAGCTGTTTTTT; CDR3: CASSVSGQPTGELFF
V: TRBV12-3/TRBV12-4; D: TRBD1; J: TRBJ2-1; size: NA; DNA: TGTGCCAGCAGTCCGCCGACAGGGAAAAATGAGCAGTTCTTC; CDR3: CASSPPTGKNEQFF
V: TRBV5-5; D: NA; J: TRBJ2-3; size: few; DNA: TGTGCCAGCAGCTTGGGCAGAGCAGATACGCAGTATTTT; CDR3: CASSLGRADTQYF
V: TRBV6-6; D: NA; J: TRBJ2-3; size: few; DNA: TGTGCCAGCAGTTTCATCGGCACAGATACGCAGTATTTT; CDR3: CASSFIGTDTQYF
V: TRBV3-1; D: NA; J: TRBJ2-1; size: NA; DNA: TGTGCCAGCAGCCCACGCCACAGGGTCGGCTACAATGAGCAGTTCTTC; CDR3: CASSPRHRVGYNEQFF
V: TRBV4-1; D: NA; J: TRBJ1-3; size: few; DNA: TGCGCCAGCCGTCGGGGAAACACCATATATTTT; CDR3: CASRRGNTIYF
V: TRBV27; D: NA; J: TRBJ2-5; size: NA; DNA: TGTGCCAGCAGTTCAACGTACCGGCCCCAGTACTTC; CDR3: CASSSTYRPQYF
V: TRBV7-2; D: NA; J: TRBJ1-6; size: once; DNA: TGTGCCAGCAGCTTACTTACAGGGAGTCCCCTCCACTTT; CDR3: CASSLLTGSPLHF
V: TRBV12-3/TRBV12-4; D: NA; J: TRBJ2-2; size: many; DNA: TGTGCCAGCAGTTCCGCCGGGGCGCCGGGCGCCGGGGAGCTGTTTTTT; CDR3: CASSSAGAPGAGELFF
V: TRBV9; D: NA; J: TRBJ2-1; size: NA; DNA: TGTGCCAGCAGCGTAGAGCAGGGCCCGCATGAGCAGTTCTTC; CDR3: CASSVEQGPHEQFF
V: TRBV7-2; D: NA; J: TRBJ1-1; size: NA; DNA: TGTGCCAGCAGCTCTGGTACCCACAGAGCTGAAGCTTTCTTT; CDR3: CASSSGTHRAEAFF
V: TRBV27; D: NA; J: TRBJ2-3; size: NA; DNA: TGTGCCAGCAACCCGCAGGGGTGGGCAGATACGCAGTATTTT; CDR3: CASNPQGWADTQYF
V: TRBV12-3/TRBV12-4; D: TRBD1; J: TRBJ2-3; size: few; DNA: TGTGCCAGCAGAGGACAGGGCGGCACAGATACGCAGTATTTT; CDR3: CASRGQGGTDTQYF
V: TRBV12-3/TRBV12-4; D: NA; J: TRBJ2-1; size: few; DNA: TGTGCCAGCAGCCCCCAAACCCTGGATGAGCAGTTCTTC; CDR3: CASSPQTLDEQFF
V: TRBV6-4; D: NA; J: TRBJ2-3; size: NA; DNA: TGTGCCAGCAGTGACTGGGCGGTCAGCACAGATACGCAGTATTTT; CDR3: CASSDWAVSTDTQYF
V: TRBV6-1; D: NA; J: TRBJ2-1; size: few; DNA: TGTGCCAGCAGTGAAGCGGGGGAGATTTATGAGCAGTTCTTC; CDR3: CASSEAGEIYEQFF
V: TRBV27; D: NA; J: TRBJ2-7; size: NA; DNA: TGTGCCAGCAGTTTATCGATGGACGGCTACGAGCAGTACTTC; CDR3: CASSLSMDGYEQYF
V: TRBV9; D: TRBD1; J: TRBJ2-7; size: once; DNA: TGTGCCAGCAGCGAGGGGACAGGGCCCTACGAGCAGTACTTC; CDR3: CASSEGTGPYEQYF
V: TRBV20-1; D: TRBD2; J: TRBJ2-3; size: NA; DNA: TGCAGTGCCCAGCCCGCCGCGGGCCTAGCGGCTTACACAGATACGCAGTATTTT; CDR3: CSAQPAAGLAAYTDTQYF
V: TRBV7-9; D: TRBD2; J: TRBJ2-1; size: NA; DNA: TGTGCCAGCAGCCCCCTTGTTGCGGGGGGGGATAATGAGCAGTTCTTC; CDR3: CASSPLVAGGDNEQFF
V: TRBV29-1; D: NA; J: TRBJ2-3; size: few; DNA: TGCAGCGCTCGGACTTTTCATGATACAGATACGCAGTATTTT; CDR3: CSARTFHDTDTQYF
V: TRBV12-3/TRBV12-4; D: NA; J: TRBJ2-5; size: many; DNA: TGTGCCAGCAGCGGACAGAACCAAGAGACCCAGTACTTC; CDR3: CASSGQNQETQYF
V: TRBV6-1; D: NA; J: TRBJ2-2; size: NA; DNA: TGTGCCAGCCTGCCTTTCGCCCTCAACACCGGGGAGCTGTTTTTT; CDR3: CASLPFALNTGELFF
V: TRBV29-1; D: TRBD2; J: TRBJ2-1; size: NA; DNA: TGCAGCGTTCGGGCGGGGGAGAACTACAATGAGCAGTTCTTC; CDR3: CSVRAGENYNEQFF
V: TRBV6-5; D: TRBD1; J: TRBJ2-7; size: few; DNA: TGTGCCAGCAGTTACTCATCGGGACAGGCCTCCTACGAGCAGTACTTC; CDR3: CASSYSSGQASYEQYF
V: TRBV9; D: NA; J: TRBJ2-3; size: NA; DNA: TGTGCCAGCAGCGTTCAGGGCACAGATACGCAGTATTTT; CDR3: CASSVQGTDTQYF
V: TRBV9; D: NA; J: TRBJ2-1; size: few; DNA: TGTGCCAGCAGCGGGGGTGGGGCACGCAGGGAGCAGTTCTTC; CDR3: CASSGGGARREQFF
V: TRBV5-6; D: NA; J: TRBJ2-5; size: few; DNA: TGTGCCAGCAGCTTACGGGGACCCCTCTTTGAGACCCAGTACTTC; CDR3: CASSLRGPLFETQYF
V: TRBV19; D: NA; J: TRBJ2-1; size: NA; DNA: TGTGCCAGTAGTAGGTGGACACCCGGTGGGGATGAGCAGTTCTTC; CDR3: CASSRWTPGGDEQFF
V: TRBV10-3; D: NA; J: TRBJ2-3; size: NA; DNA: TGTGCCATCAGTGGCTCCCTTACAGGAGGCTTCACAGATACGCAGTATTTT; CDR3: CAISGSLTGGFTDTQYF
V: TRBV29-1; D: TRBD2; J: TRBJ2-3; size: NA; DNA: TGCAGCGTTGAAGGGACTAGCGGGGGGTACACAGATACGCAGTATTTT; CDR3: CSVEGTSGGYTDTQYF